What follows are 8 T cell receptor beta chains derived from one specimen sequenced in a study of T cell responses to AZD1222 COVID-19 vaccine. Assay used: immunoSEQ multiplex PCR; TCRdb lists only in-frame clones, some missing. This sample has under 70,000 clones, with around four fifths found just once. The sample consisted of peripheral blood, taken on day 0 of AZD1222 vaccination. Receptors originate from an adult in good health.

The table lists this clone with a count of one. This chain links TRBV18 with TRBJ2-5; a possible D gene is TRBD1 (6 bases). Germline V gene lookup returns CDR1 KGHSH and CDR2 LQKENI. The V end lost 6 bases, the J end lost 2 bases, and 13 bases lay between the germline ends. The CDR3 has 14 residues. CDR3 amino acids: CASSRTGQQETQYF. The DNA for the CDR3 is TGTGCCAGCTCTCGTACCGGACAGCAAGAGACCCAGTACTTC.

This chain connects TRBV6-6 to TRBJ1-2; D call uncertain. The CDR3 is 16 amino acids. V lost 2 bases and J 2 bases, leaving 15 bases between the germline ends. CDR1 is MNHNY, CDR2 SVGAGI, per germline (reference sequence). CDR3 region: CASSYGELGKNYGYTF. The CDR3 DNA sequence: TGTGCCAGCAGTTACGGCGAGCTAGGGAAAAACTATGGCTACACCTTC.

The chain uses TRBV6-6 and TRBJ2-1, with D perhaps TRBD1 (6 bases). The germline gives CDR1 MNHNY, CDR2 SVGAGI (reference sequence). The germline V and J ends were trimmed by 5 bases and 5 bases, with 16 bases remaining between them. The CDR3 has 15 amino acids. CDR3 coding DNA: TGTGCCAGCAGTCGAAAGAGACAGGCCAACAATGAGCAGTTCTTC. This sequence encodes CASSRKRQANNEQFF.

V gene TRBV6-6 combines with J gene TRBJ2-7, with D perhaps TRBD1 (6 bases). The length of the CDR3 is 15 residues. The germline V gene has CDR1 MNHNY and CDR2 SVGAGI (reference sequence). The V end lost 7 bases, the J end lost 3 bases, and 19 bases lay between the germline ends. CDR3 sequence: CASISGTPMYYEQYF. CDR3 in DNA: TGTGCCAGCATCTCCGGGACACCCATGTACTACGAGCAGTACTTC.

V gene TRBV7-8 combines with J gene TRBJ1-2; D not resolved. The CDR3 contains 13 residues. Germline V gene lookup returns CDR1 SGHVS and CDR2 FQNEAQ. V lost 2 bases and J 4 bases, leaving 8 bases between the germline ends. In nucleotides, the CDR3 is TGTGCCAGCAGCTTATTCCCAGCCTATGGCTACACCTTC. Amino acids: CASSLFPAYGYTF. Full variable domain (missing parts from reference TRBV7-8 and TRBJ1-2): GAGVSQSPRYKVAKRGQDVALRCDPISGHVSLFWYQQALGQGPEFLTYFQNEAQLDKSGLPSDRFFAERPEGSVSTLKIQRTQQEDSAVYLCASSLFPAYGYTFGSGTRLTVV.

The CDR3 DNA follows: TGCGCCAGCAGCTTGGATTCGGGGGCTAGGTTTGAAGCTTTCTTT. Its protein product is CASSLDSGARFEAFF. The chain employs TRBV5-1 and TRBJ1-1; D perhaps matches TRBD1 (6 bases). Germline CDR1 reads SGHRS; CDR2 reads YFSETQ. The CDR3 covers 15 residues. The ends were cut back, 0 bases at V and 7 bases at J, with 16 bases in the middle.

This clone was observed a handful of times. The V gene is TRBV7-9, the J gene TRBJ1-1, with D maybe TRBD1 (6 bases). CDR3 length: 14 amino acids. Trimming removed 5 bases from V and 4 bases from J, with 14 bases in between. Germline-derived CDR1 and CDR2 are SEHNR and FQNEAQ (reference sequence). The CDR3 loop reads CASSRGQGSTEAFF. DNA of the CDR3: TGTGCCAGCAGCCGGGGCCAGGGGAGCACTGAAGCTTTCTTT.

The chain joins TRBV12-3 or TRBV12-4 to TRBJ1-1; D uncertain. The CDR3 extends over 13 amino acids. With 6 bases removed from V and 7 bases from J, the gap between germline ends came to 15 bases. The CDR3 DNA reads as TGTGCCAGCAGCCCTGACGGGCGGGATGAAGCTTTCTTT. Protein product: CASSPDGRDEAFF.